This T cell receptor beta chain was sequenced for a study of blood T cell repertoires in COVID-19. The overall study: The origin of the acute and convalescent COVID-19 samples was the United States, Italy and Spain. T cells, B-cell-depleted T cells, or PBMCs provided the cDNA or gDNA that served as material.

The authors' processing: The authors estimated nucleated cell counts from reference gene primer amplification. Assay: immunoSEQ multiplex PCR; the TCRdb copy retains only in-frame clones and omits some. From that table come the V and J calls and clone size; the DNA was used to work out D and trimming. The sample yields 50,000 or so clones, about nine tenths seen once. V lost 3 bases and J 3 bases, leaving 3 bases between the germline ends. Per the germline V gene, CDR1 is SGHNT and CDR2 is YYREEE (reference sequence). This CDR3 is built from 11 residues. This clone was seen more than once but under ten times.

The chain recombines TRBV5-4 with TRBJ1-2; D remains ambiguous. Sequencing was performed on peripheral blood. This clonotype originated in a human donor in a cohort sampled during active COVID-19. The CDR3 bases are TGTGCCAGCAGCTCAGACTATGGCTACACCTTC. This sequence encodes CASSSDYGYTF.